A selection of T cell receptor beta chains follows, all from one sample in a study of beta chain features in type 1 diabetes. Here immunoSEQ multiplex PCR was the method, and the copy in TCRdb shows in-frame clones only, minus some. This sample has about 190,000 clones, with over 6% found just once. Sequences were obtained from central memory CD4+ T cells from blood. All receptors derive from a man in his late teens or twenties with type 1 diabetes. Both conserved end residues are part of each CDR3. The D gene is left open where the match is weak. Clone size is given for some rows only: seen once, a few or many times, or a class if the clone is expanded.

TRBV5-1	-	15	TRBD2	TRBJ2-7	CASSLSGAGTYEQYF	TGCGCCAGCAGCCTCAGCGGGGCAGGTACCTACGAGCAGTACTTC
TRBV30	few	13	-	TRBJ2-2	CAWSSQGNGELFF	TGTGCCTGGAGCAGCCAGGGAAACGGGGAGCTGTTTTTT
TRBV27	-	19	TRBD2	TRBJ2-3	CASSLKKASGSFSRDTQYF	TGTGCCAGCAGTTTGAAGAAGGCTAGCGGGAGTTTCTCCAGAGATACGCAGTATTTT
TRBV28	few	12	-	TRBJ1-2	CASSLRSHGYTF	TGTGCCAGCAGTTTACGCAGTCATGGCTACACCTTC
TRBV14	few	16	-	TRBJ2-6	CASSPPGLSGANVLTF	TGTGCCAGCAGCCCACCCGGACTCTCTGGGGCCAACGTCCTGACTTTC
TRBV28	-	13	TRBD2	TRBJ2-5	CATLSGQQETQYF	TGTGCCACCCTTAGCGGGCAACAAGAGACCCAGTACTTC
TRBV5-1	-	16	TRBD1	TRBJ1-5	CASSLGPGQGNQPQHF	TGCGCCAGCAGCTTGGGGCCGGGACAGGGGAATCAGCCCCAGCATTTT
TRBV21-1	few	18	-	TRBJ2-3	CASPGGLAGGRGTDTQYF	TGTGCCAGCCCGGGGGGACTAGCGGGGGGCCGAGGGACAGATACGCAGTATTTT
TRBV11-3	-	15	-	TRBJ1-2	CASSLALARNYGYTF	TGTGCCAGCAGCTTAGCGCTTGCCAGGAACTATGGCTACACCTTC
TRBV6-1	few	15	-	TRBJ2-3	CASRETGSAADTQYF	TGTGCCAGCAGGGAAACCGGGAGCGCGGCGGATACGCAGTATTTT
TRBV11-2	-	16	TRBD1	TRBJ2-3	CASSLAGGQPTDTQYF	TGTGCCAGCAGCTTAGCAGGGGGACAGCCCACAGATACGCAGTATTTT
TRBV6-6	-	15	-	TRBJ2-7	CASSSPDSAPYEQYF	TGTGCCAGCAGTTCCCCCGACTCCGCCCCCTACGAGCAGTACTTC
TRBV19	few	15	TRBD2	TRBJ2-1	CASTRLAGGSNEQFF	TGTGCCAGTACCCGACTAGCGGGGGGTTCAAATGAGCAGTTCTTC
TRBV4-3	few	17	TRBD1	TRBJ1-4	CASSQDSRRGLDEKLFF	TGCGCCAGCAGCCAAGATTCGAGGAGGGGGCTTGATGAAAAACTGTTTTTT
TRBV30	-	12	TRBD1	TRBJ1-2	CAWTRDRGKNTF	TGTGCCTGGACGCGGGACAGGGGGAAAAACACCTTC
TRBV28	few	15	TRBD1	TRBJ1-5	CASSPPDREHQPQHF	TGTGCCAGCAGTCCCCCGGACAGGGAGCATCAGCCCCAGCATTTT
TRBV14	-	13	TRBD1	TRBJ1-4	CASSRDRGEKLFF	TGTGCCAGCAGCCGGGACAGGGGGGAAAAACTGTTTTTT
TRBV28	few	14	TRBD2	TRBJ2-3	CASSYGGSTDTQYF	TGTGCCAGCAGCTATGGCGGGAGTACAGATACGCAGTATTTT
TRBV7-2	few	11	-	TRBJ1-2	CASSFRLGYTF	TGTGCCAGCAGCTTCAGGCTAGGCTACACCTTC
TRBV7-2	few	13	-	TRBJ2-7	CASSLRDSYEQYF	TGTGCCAGCAGCTTGAGGGATTCCTACGAGCAGTACTTC
TRBV28	few	17	TRBD1	TRBJ2-5	CASRTYGQGGRRETQYF	TGTGCCAGCAGAACCTACGGACAGGGCGGAAGACGAGAGACCCAGTACTTC
TRBV7-9	-	15	TRBD2	TRBJ2-3	CASSLDGLALDTQYF	TGTGCCAGCAGCTTAGACGGACTAGCGTTGGATACGCAGTATTTT
TRBV10-1	few	14	-	TRBJ2-1	CANKLDRDHNEQFF	TGCGCCAACAAACTGGACAGAGACCACAATGAGCAGTTCTTC
TRBV7-2	-	13	-	TRBJ2-1	CASSFTRNNEQFF	TGTGCCAGCAGCTTTACCAGAAACAATGAGCAGTTCTTC
TRBV19	few	15	TRBD1	TRBJ1-1	CASSIDPGGWTEAFF	TGTGCCAGTAGTATAGACCCAGGGGGCTGGACTGAAGCTTTCTTT
TRBV30	-	12	-	TRBJ1-3	CAWSVLGNTIYF	TGTGCCTGGAGTGTACTTGGAAACACCATATATTTT
TRBV6-5	-	15	TRBD1	TRBJ1-6	CASREGQGYNSPLHF	TGTGCCAGCAGGGAGGGACAGGGGTATAATTCACCCCTCCACTTT
TRBV19	-	15	-	TRBJ2-5	CASSPVRQSQETQYF	TGTGCCAGTAGTCCGGTTCGACAGTCCCAAGAGACCCAGTACTTC
TRBV7-2	-	14	-	TRBJ2-5	CASSFQGGEETQYF	TGTGCCAGCAGCTTCCAGGGAGGAGAGGAGACCCAGTACTTC
TRBV6-1	-	15	TRBD1	TRBJ2-3	CASSDGTGRSDTQYF	TGTGCCAGCAGCGACGGGACAGGGAGGTCAGATACGCAGTATTTT
TRBV7-2	-	16	TRBD2	TRBJ2-5	CASSPTSGGAWETQYF	TGTGCCAGCAGCCCGACTAGCGGGGGGGCCTGGGAGACCCAGTACTTC
TRBV4-2	few	18	-	TRBJ2-5	CASSQGLQLGGPQETQYF	TGTGCCAGCAGCCAGGGTTTGCAACTTGGAGGGCCCCAGGAGACCCAGTACTTC
TRBV18	few	15	-	TRBJ2-7	CASSPLGSHSYEQYF	TGTGCCAGCTCACCACTGGGGAGCCACTCCTACGAGCAGTACTTC
TRBV7-9	once	17	TRBD1	TRBJ1-1	CASSSNMQGAPYTEAFF	TGTGCCAGCAGCTCTAACATGCAGGGGGCGCCGTACACTGAAGCTTTCTTT
TRBV15	-	15	TRBD1	TRBJ1-5	CATSRVQGPNQPQHF	TGTGCCACCAGCAGAGTACAGGGGCCAAATCAGCCCCAGCATTTT
TRBV9	few	15	TRBD1	TRBJ1-5	CASSPGQGGVQPQHF	TGTGCCAGCAGCCCCGGACAGGGGGGGGTTCAGCCCCAGCATTTT
TRBV6-5	few	16	-	TRBJ2-3	CASSYSASLTGDTQYF	TGTGCCAGCAGTTACTCTGCTAGTCTCACGGGAGATACGCAGTATTTT
TRBV7-2	few	15	-	TRBJ1-6	CASSLSTGRNSPLHF	TGTGCCAGCAGCTTAAGTACAGGGCGTAATTCACCCCTCCACTTT
TRBV5-1	-	14	TRBD2	TRBJ2-5	CASSQQTSGETQYF	TGCGCCAGCAGCCAGCAGACTAGCGGAGAGACCCAGTACTTC
TRBV30	few	14	TRBD1	TRBJ2-5	CAWRGTGGYQTQYF	TGTGCCTGGAGGGGGACAGGGGGTTATCAGACCCAGTACTTC
TRBV7-2	-	14	TRBD1	TRBJ1-2	CASSRDRQTYGYTF	TGTGCCAGCAGCCGGGACAGGCAGACCTATGGCTACACCTTC
TRBV7-2	few	15	TRBD1	TRBJ2-2	CASSLSGQGTGELFF	TGTGCCAGCAGCCTCTCGGGACAGGGCACCGGGGAGCTGTTTTTT